This T cell receptor beta chain was captured in a study of T cells in Graves' hyperthyroidism and ophthalmopathy. Researchers defined stable Graves' hyperthyroidism as no ophthalmopathy progression within 18 months. Fresh peripheral blood, approximately 10 ml, yielded the PBMCs. Broader study findings: Before onset, by a median of approximately 6.2 months, the model predicted ophthalmopathy. In the blood, most expanded thyroid clonotypes above 0.001 appeared as well.

The CDR3 regions of TCR beta were amplified from RNA transcripts. An initial round of RT-PCR targeting the TCR CDR3 relied on the HTBI primer set. TCRdb fed the multiplex PCR reads into MiXCR, producing one record per CDR3 protein. Of hundreds of thousands of distinct CDR3 sequences listed, 16% are singletons. This clonotype appeared a few times. Its specificity is unknown. The CDR3 has 15 residues. V was clipped by 0 bases and J by 5 bases, with 13 bases between them. In germline, CDR1 is LGHDT, CDR2 YNNKEL (reference sequence). The sample taken for sequencing was blood. This sequence joins TRBV3-1 and TRBJ1-2; unclear D gene. This TCR was recovered from a woman aged 18 to 35 with Graves' hyperthyroidism. The CDR3 sequence is CASSQDPNRLYGYTF. The CDR3 DNA reads as TGTGCCAGCAGCCAAGATCCCAATCGGCTGTATGGCTACACCTTC.